This T cell receptor beta chain is from a study of siplizumab effects on memory and regulatory T cells. This table comes from immunoSEQ multiplex PCR, and its TCRdb copy is limited to in-frame clones, with some not included. In the table there are about 120,000 clones, around 94% of which are singletons. Germline values: CDR1 MNHEY, CDR2 SVGAGI. This CDR3 contains 15 residues. The V gene end was trimmed by 7 bases and the J gene end by 0 bases; junction bases not matched to a gene: 9. The clonotype was recovered from a human donor in good health. The sequencing input was non-Treg CD4+ T cells sorted from blood. This chain joins TRBV6-5 and TRBJ2-7; TRBD2 agrees at 7 bases. CDR3 bases: TGTGCCAGCATGTCTAGCGGTCTTAGCTCCTACGAGCAGTACTTC. This gives the protein CASMSSGLSSYEQYF.